The 14 T cell receptor beta chains given below trace back to one sample, sequenced in a study of T cells after yellow fever vaccination. TCRdb called the 5' RACE reads again in MiXCR, with one record for every CDR3 protein. Among about 340,000 distinct CDR3 sequences listed, around 12% were seen once. The input for sequencing was CD4+ T cells sorted from PBMCs, taken 15 days after the yellow fever booster vaccination. The receptors originated from a man aged 18 to 35 who received the YFV17D yellow fever vaccine.

The chain recombines TRBV29-1 with TRBJ2-2, with D unresolved. The germline gives CDR1 SQVTM, CDR2 ANQGSEA. The CDR3 totals 12 residues. V was trimmed by 3 bases and J by 0 bases, leaving 2 bases between them. The CDR3 sequence is CSVDTNTGELFF. As DNA, the CDR3 is TGCAGCGTTGATACGAACACCGGGGAGCTGTTTTTT.

The chain links TRBV2 to TRBJ2-2; 8 bases line up with TRBD2. The CDR3 is 16 amino acids. CDR1 and CDR2 from the germline V gene are SNHLY and FYNNEI. The V and J ends lost 5 bases and 3 bases, in that order; junction bases with no gene match: 8. The CDR3 spells CASSFFGGEHTGELFF. In DNA form, the CDR3 reads TGTGCCAGCAGTTTTTTCGGGGGGGAGCACACCGGGGAGCTGTTTTTT.

The chain employs TRBV29-1 and TRBJ2-1; 8 nucleotides align to TRBD1. Germline V gene data show CDR1 as SQVTM and CDR2 as ANQGSEA. The CDR3 has 14 amino acids. With V trimmed by 6 bases and J by 8 bases, 12 bases remained unmatched. The CDR3 here is CSVERGQAGDEQFF. CDR3 DNA sequence: TGCAGCGTCGAAAGGGGACAGGCCGGAGATGAGCAGTTCTTC.

There are many counts of this clonotype. The chain is built from TRBV10-3 and TRBJ1-2; the match to TRBD1 covers 9 bases. CDR3 length equals 15 residues. Germline V gene data show CDR1 as ENHRY and CDR2 as SYGVKD. The trim removed 4 bases at V and 5 bases at J, leaving 8 bases unmatched. The CDR3 spells CAISADPGTGYGYTF. The CDR3 DNA reads TGTGCCATCAGTGCAGATCCCGGGACAGGGTATGGCTACACCTTC.

The rearrangement joins TRBV4-3 to TRBJ2-6, with D hard to call. The CDR3 length is 17 residues. The germline V gene has CDR1 LGHNA and CDR2 YSLEER. Trimming stripped 0 bases from V and 4 bases from J, with 13 bases between. CDR3 amino acids: CASSQDSFRKGANVLTF. The CDR3 region has the DNA TGCGCCAGCAGCCAAGATTCTTTCAGGAAGGGGGCCAACGTCCTGACTTTC.

This clonotype was picked up a small number of times. The CDR3 bases are TGTGCCAGCTCACTAGACAGGGAGGCTGAAGCTTTCTTT. Protein: CASSLDREAEAFF. The rearrangement joins TRBV18 to TRBJ1-1, with 7 bases identical to TRBD1. Trimming took 4 bases from V and 6 from J; bases not matched to a gene: 5. Germline CDR1 reads KGHSH; CDR2 reads LQKENI. This CDR3 is built from 13 residues.

This clonotype was seen only a few times. The chain joins TRBV5-1 to TRBJ2-2; 8 nucleotides line up with TRBD1. The CDR3 covers 14 residues. Losses at the gene ends were 4 bases for V and 7 bases for J; bases not matched to a gene: 6. CDR1 is SGHRS and CDR2 is YFSETQ in the germline V gene. Here the CDR3 DNA reads TGCGCCAGCAGCCCGGGACAGGCGAGCGGGGAGCTGTTTTTT. This encodes CASSPGQASGELFF.

This sequence joins TRBV6-2 or TRBV6-3 and TRBJ2-5; TRBD2 matches at 12 bases. The V segment lost 4 bases and the J segment 0 bases; nucleotides outside the gene matches: 12. The CDR3 extends over 19 amino acids. Per germline, CDR1 MNHEY and CDR2 SVGEGT. The CDR3 is CASSSQPGLAGTYQETQYF. CDR3 DNA sequence: TGTGCCAGCAGTTCACAGCCCGGACTAGCGGGGACGTACCAAGAGACCCAGTACTTC.

This clonotype was detected a few times. The V call is TRBV25-1, the J call TRBJ1-1; D remains unclear. The CDR3 has 16 residues. Trimming pared 5 bases from V and 4 bases from J, leaving 20 bases between. Germline CDR1 and CDR2: MGHDK and SYGVNS. CDR3 sequence: CASSPQIGPGGTEAFF. The CDR3 bases are TGTGCCAGCAGTCCGCAAATCGGACCCGGAGGCACTGAAGCTTTCTTT.

This clonotype was seen a few times. The genes are TRBV20-1 and TRBJ1-3; D unresolved. CDR3 length equals 12 residues. Germline CDR1 and CDR2: DFQATT and SNEGSKA (reference sequence). V lost 6 bases to trimming and J lost 4 bases, with 10 bases between them. The DNA of the CDR3 is TGCAGTGCCCCGGTGGGCGGAAACACCATATATTTT. It specifies CSAPVGGNTIYF.

The chain uses TRBV6-6 and TRBJ2-7, with D perhaps TRBD2 (5 bases). Trimming left V 4 bases short and J 7 bases short, with 8 bases between. This CDR3 region has 11 residues. Germline V lookup: CDR1 MNHNY, CDR2 SVGAGI (reference sequence). The CDR3 DNA reads as TGTGCCAGCAGTTCCGGGGTTGAGCAGTACTTC. This gives the protein CASSSGVEQYF.

The CDR3 region is CASSLLGYGYTF. CDR3 DNA sequence: TGTGCCAGCAGTTTATTGGGTTATGGCTACACCTTC. V and J are TRBV12-3 or TRBV12-4 and TRBJ1-2; D is uncertain. V dropped 2 bases and J dropped 5 bases, with 6 bases sitting between them. The CDR3 contains 12 residues.

The genes are TRBV5-1 and TRBJ2-7; 8 bases are shared with TRBD1. This CDR3 contains 14 residues. Germline V gene sequence: CDR1 SGHRS, CDR2 YFSETQ. V trimming: 4 bases; J trimming: 2 bases; junction bases outside the gene matches: 5. CDR3 residues: CASSPRDRTYEQYF. DNA of the CDR3: TGCGCCAGCAGCCCACGGGACAGGACCTACGAGCAGTACTTC.

This clonotype was picked up a small number of times. The chain carries TRBV9 and TRBJ2-1; TRBD1 aligns across 8 bases. The CDR3 covers 17 residues. The trim removed 0 bases at V and 10 bases at J, leaving 15 bases unmatched. Germline-derived CDR1 and CDR2 are SGDLS and YYNGEE. The CDR3 protein is CASSVGGGTGAVWEQFF. The CDR3 nucleotides read TGTGCCAGCAGCGTAGGAGGGGGGACAGGTGCCGTCTGGGAGCAGTTCTTC. Complete variable domain (other parts from reference TRBV9 and TRBJ2-1): DSGVTQTPKHLITATGQRVTLRCSPRSGDLSVYWYQQSLDQGLQFLIQYYNGEERAKGNILERFSAQQFPDLHSELNLSSLELGDSALYFCASSVGGGTGAVWEQFFGPGTRLTVL.